The rows below give T cell receptor beta chains drawn from one sample of a study of technical replicates of blood from several donors. The data were produced by immunoSEQ multiplex PCR, yet TCRdb's version contains in-frame clones alone and is incomplete. Of some 68,000 clones listed, roughly 92% are singletons. The sample was T cells isolated from PBMCs. These receptors all come from a human donor in good health. Both conserved end residues are part of each CDR3. The D gene is left open where the match is weak. Clone size is shown for a subset of rows, as once, few, many or a class of expanded clone.

abundance	d_gene	v_gene	j_gene	CDR3aa	CDR3nt
few	TRBD1	TRBV9	TRBJ1-3	CASSAEQGDTIYF	TGTGCCAGCAGCGCCGAACAGGGGGACACCATATATTTT
.	TRBD2	TRBV7-3	TRBJ2-1	CASSLQLAENEQFF	TGTGCCAGCAGCCTGCAACTAGCGGAGAATGAGCAGTTCTTC
.	TRBD1	TRBV6-5	TRBJ1-2	CASGRGNNGYTF	TGTGCCAGCGGCAGGGGGAATAATGGCTACACCTTC
.	.	TRBV11-2	TRBJ2-3	CASNFRNWEPSTDTQYF	TGTGCCAGCAACTTTAGAAATTGGGAGCCCAGCACAGATACGCAGTATTTT
.	.	TRBV5-4	TRBJ2-7	CASSPRGVKADEQYF	TGTGCCAGCAGCCCTCGTGGGGTAAAAGCGGACGAGCAGTACTTC
.	.	TRBV10-1	TRBJ2-7	CASTFVIREQYF	TGCGCCAGCACCTTCGTAATTCGCGAGCAGTACTTC
.	.	TRBV21-1	TRBJ2-2	CASSNLALTVGGINFTGELFF	TGTGCCAGCAGCAACTTGGCATTAACGGTGGGGGGGATAAATTTCACCGGGGAGCTGTTTTTT
.	TRBD1	TRBV6-5	TRBJ2-7	CASGSGTGAHEQYF	TGTGCCAGCGGCTCCGGGACAGGGGCCCACGAGCAGTACTTC
.	TRBD1	TRBV5-1	TRBJ2-3	CASKSLGTGGTDTQYF	TGCGCCAGCAAATCCCTCGGGACAGGGGGAACAGATACGCAGTATTTT
.	TRBD1	TRBV18	TRBJ1-2	CASSSSTGAYGYTF	TGTGCCAGCTCATCCTCGACAGGGGCTTATGGCTACACCTTC
.	.	TRBV7-3	TRBJ2-2	CASSLIGGGAGELFF	TGTGCCAGCAGCTTAATCGGGGGAGGCGCCGGGGAGCTGTTTTTT
.	TRBD1	TRBV19	TRBJ2-1	CASSDGTGSYNEQFF	TGTGCCAGTAGTGACGGGACAGGGTCATACAATGAGCAGTTCTTC
.	TRBD2	TRBV2	TRBJ2-1	CASSNVPGLIRDEQFF	TGTGCCAGCAGTAACGTGCCGGGACTAATTCGCGATGAGCAGTTCTTC
.	TRBD1	TRBV6-1	TRBJ2-3	CASSEPGDRVLQDTQYF	TGTGCCAGCAGTGAGCCGGGGGACAGGGTCTTACAAGATACGCAGTATTTT
.	TRBD2	TRBV9	TRBJ2-1	CASSSTSGFYNEQFF	TGTGCCAGCAGCTCGACTAGCGGGTTCTACAATGAGCAGTTCTTC
.	TRBD2	TRBV30	TRBJ2-7	CAWSGTSGRLYEQYF	TGTGCCTGGAGTGGGACTAGCGGGAGATTGTACGAGCAGTACTTC
.	.	TRBV11-2	TRBJ1-5	CASSLGQNNQPQHF	TGTGCCAGCAGCTTAGGACAGAACAATCAGCCCCAGCATTTT
once	TRBD2	TRBV4-1	TRBJ2-7	CASSPLAGAYEQYF	TGCGCCAGCAGCCCACTAGCGGGAGCCTACGAGCAGTACTTC
.	TRBD1	TRBV9	TRBJ1-2	CASSVGQGQGYTF	TGTGCCAGCAGCGTAGGACAGGGTCAAGGCTACACCTTC
.	TRBD1	TRBV19	TRBJ1-5	CASSIGTGFWQPQHF	TGTGCCAGTAGTATCGGGACAGGGTTTTGGCAGCCCCAGCATTTT
.	.	TRBV27	TRBJ2-7	CASSVQGGINEQYF	TGTGCCAGCAGTGTACAGGGGGGGATTAACGAGCAGTACTTC
.	TRBD1	TRBV23-1	TRBJ2-6	CASSQSSPRTGSGANVLTF	TGCGCCAGCAGTCAATCGAGCCCCCGGACAGGGAGTGGGGCCAACGTCCTGACTTTC
.	.	TRBV30	TRBJ1-2	CAWSGGRYTF	TGTGCCTGGAGTGGAGGCCGCTACACCTTC
.	.	TRBV6-6	TRBJ1-1	CASSRQKNTEAFF	TGTGCCAGCAGCAGACAGAAGAACACTGAAGCTTTCTTT
.	TRBD2	TRBV5-1	TRBJ2-1	CASRTGLAPYNEQFF	TGCGCCAGCAGGACAGGACTAGCGCCCTACAATGAGCAGTTCTTC
.	TRBD1	TRBV29-1	TRBJ2-7	CSVGGQGREQYF	TGCAGCGTCGGCGGACAGGGACGCGAGCAGTACTTC
.	.	TRBV7-2	TRBJ2-7	CASIPMGSKAYEQYF	TGTGCCAGCATCCCAATGGGGAGCAAGGCCTACGAGCAGTACTTC
.	TRBD2	TRBV27	TRBJ2-3	CASPSGVAGEGDTQYF	TGTGCCAGCCCCTCGGGGGTAGCGGGAGAAGGAGATACGCAGTATTTT
once	.	TRBV5-1	TRBJ2-1	CASSLMTSGNEQFF	TGCGCCAGCAGCCTGATGACATCAGGCAATGAGCAGTTCTTC
.	.	TRBV6-5	TRBJ1-3	CASSYNLPGTGNTIYF	TGTGCCAGCAGTTATAATCTACCAGGGACTGGAAACACCATATATTTT
.	.	TRBV15	TRBJ1-5	CATSRDRLQPQHF	TGTGCCACCAGCAGAGACCGACTGCAGCCCCAGCATTTT
.	TRBD1	TRBV6-1	TRBJ1-4	CATHQTGGYEKLFF	TGTGCCACCCACCAGACAGGGGGGTATGAAAAACTGTTTTTT
.	.	TRBV6-5	TRBJ2-3	CASTNGGKSADTQYF	TGTGCCAGCACGAACGGCGGGAAGTCGGCAGATACGCAGTATTTT
.	.	TRBV27	TRBJ1-5	CASSFSGRNQPQHF	TGTGCCAGCAGTTTTTCAGGGCGCAATCAGCCCCAGCATTTT
.	.	TRBV14	TRBJ2-2	CASTLTSSNTGELFF	TGTGCCAGCACCCTAACTAGCAGTAACACCGGGGAGCTGTTTTTT
.	TRBD2	TRBV4-2	TRBJ2-5	CASSQVRGSGRETQYF	TGTGCCAGCAGCCAAGTAAGAGGAAGCGGGAGAGAGACCCAGTACTTC
.	.	TRBV6-5	TRBJ2-1	CASSYSQGLANEQFF	TGTGCCAGCAGTTACTCTCAGGGTTTGGCCAATGAGCAGTTCTTC
.	.	TRBV6-1	TRBJ2-7	CASRYYEQYF	TGTGCCAGCAGATACTACGAGCAGTACTTC
.	TRBD2	TRBV9	TRBJ2-3	CASSVIAGGTDTQYF	TGTGCCAGCAGCGTCATAGCGGGAGGCACAGATACGCAGTATTTT
.	.	TRBV29-1	TRBJ1-1	CSYIPRGLNTEAFF	TGCAGCTATATCCCCCGGGGGTTGAACACTGAAGCTTTCTTT
.	TRBD2	TRBV5-1	TRBJ2-3	CASSAGRARTDTQYF	TGCGCCAGCAGCGCGGGGAGGGCCCGCACAGATACGCAGTATTTT
.	TRBD1	TRBV10-3	TRBJ1-1	CATCGDRGPSMNTEAFF	TGTGCCACCTGTGGGGACAGGGGGCCTTCTATGAACACTGAAGCTTTCTTT
.	.	TRBV6-1	TRBJ1-2	CASIGGNYGYTF	TGTGCCAGCATTGGGGGGAACTATGGCTACACCTTC
.	.	TRBV27	TRBJ1-2	CAVALRANYGYTF	TGTGCCGTAGCATTGAGGGCGAACTATGGCTACACCTTC
.	TRBD2	TRBV18	TRBJ2-7	CASSPASGKTYEQYF	TGTGCCAGCTCACCCGCTAGCGGGAAAACCTACGAGCAGTACTTC
.	.	TRBV10-3	TRBJ2-7	CAISIRDAESYEQYF	TGTGCCATCAGTATCCGGGATGCCGAATCCTACGAGCAGTACTTC
.	TRBD1	TRBV7-2	TRBJ2-7	CASSIKSGPGQGNEQYF	TGTGCCAGCAGCATCAAAAGCGGGCCGGGACAGGGAAACGAGCAGTACTTC
.	TRBD1	TRBV7-2	TRBJ1-1	CASSVRDRGKAFF	TGTGCCAGCAGCGTCCGGGACAGGGGGAAAGCTTTCTTT
.	.	TRBV7-2	TRBJ1-5	CASSLIEAGTLNQPQHF	TGTGCCAGCAGCTTAATTGAAGCTGGTACCTTAAATCAGCCCCAGCATTTT
.	TRBD2	TRBV30	TRBJ2-3	CASEEDGGGRDTQYF	TGTGCCTCGGAGGAGGATGGCGGGGGGAGAGATACGCAGTATTTT
.	TRBD2	TRBV15	TRBJ2-1	CATSNERELYNEQFF	TGTGCCACCAGCAATGAGCGGGAGCTCTACAATGAGCAGTTCTTC
.	.	TRBV27	TRBJ1-1	CASSKLVRGPNTEAFF	TGTGCCAGCAGTAAACTCGTCAGAGGCCCAAACACTGAAGCTTTCTTT
.	.	TRBV27	TRBJ2-2	CASSLRVGELFF	TGTGCCAGCAGTTTACGAGTCGGGGAGCTGTTTTTT
.	.	TRBV11-2	TRBJ2-1	CASSQARLLTYNEQFF	TGTGCCAGCAGCCAAGCGAGACTATTAACCTACAATGAGCAGTTCTTC
few	.	TRBV5-1	TRBJ1-1	CASSLSGRTEAFF	TGCGCCAGCAGCCTTTCAGGGAGGACTGAAGCTTTCTTT
.	TRBD2	TRBV9	TRBJ2-1	CASSVAGLAGNEQFF	TGTGCCAGCAGCGTAGCCGGACTAGCGGGTAATGAGCAGTTCTTC
once	TRBD1	TRBV7-2	TRBJ2-5	CASSPRGQETQYF	TGTGCCAGCAGCCCCAGGGGGCAAGAGACCCAGTACTTC